This T cell receptor beta chain was captured in a study of identifying expanded T cells in peripheral blood (dated by TCRdb to between 2019 and 2020). About the full investigation: Technical replicates were generated by sequencing separate aliquots of the same genomic DNA pool, and four replicates were compared pairwise. Summary of the overall study and its limitations: The authors expected biological variance in healthy repertoires might increase further over much longer intervals such as months to years. The binomial model flagged approximately 1.2 differentially abundant clones between technical replicates but around 16 over around two weeks and roughly 19 over about four weeks. Across all healthy-donor time intervals, the beta-binomial model significantly lowered both the number of clones called differentially abundant and the false-positive rate. Variance in clone template counts between roughly 2-week samples significantly increased with total template count across all healthy donors.

V was cut back by 0 bases and J by 1 base, leaving a gap of 17 bases between them. The germline V gene specifies LGHNA as CDR1 and YSLEER as CDR2. Taken from cysteine to phenylalanine, the CDR3 has 18 residues. Only the CDR3 portion is preserved as DNA: 54 bases, with reading frame beginning at the first base. In regard to this clone: This clone's antigen is unknown. No qualities accompany the bases; no much larger clone lies one base away.

During the collection period, no infections or other immune events were recorded for the healthy donors. Blood repertoires from healthy donors were used as a training cohort for calibrating time-dependent variance in a beta-binomial model of differential abundance of T-cell clones. There were around 10 healthy donors in the training cohort, of whom 3 were female and 7 were male. The donors were between roughly 29 and 65 years old, with an average age of approximately 45 years. Obtained from a commercial supplier, whole blood was collected from each healthy donor at three time points set about 2 weeks apart. For immunosequencing, genomic DNA was extracted from unsorted whole blood. The immunoSEQ Assay, which relies on bias-controlled multiplex PCR amplification of genomic DNA, was used to profile TCRbeta CDR3 regions. Concerning the study's data processing: To quantify the absolute abundance of each unique TCRbeta CDR3 region, the sequences were collapsed and filtered. Differential abundance was tested with a binomial (Fisher-equivalent) model and with a beta-binomial model adding time-dependent variance fitted from healthy donors. Any clone with fewer than 5 combined templates was excluded, and a clone was called differentially abundant if its Benjamini-Hochberg FDR was below 0.01. Using the form v = (b*log(k)+a)^2, the beta-binomial variance was modeled as a function of the total template count across the two samples. Entries here come from immuneACCESS through TCRdb and include only in-frame sequences with V and J called. Some clones fail to appear in such tables; in the studies checked, an unresolved V gene covers under half of the shortfall, and the cause of the remainder is unknown. From that table come the V and J calls and clone size; the DNA was used to work out D and trimming. The sample records about 78,000 clones, 80% to 90% of which are singletons. The leading ten clones occupy approximately 18% of the sample.

The chain is made from TRBV4-3 and TRBJ2-3; a tentative D call is TRBD2 (6 bases match). The source of this sequence is a person aged 18 to 70 in good health. The specimen sequenced was blood. CDR3 region: CASSQDGGGGEGTDTQYF. Read as DNA, the sequence is TGCGCCAGCAGCCAAGATGGTGGCGGAGGGGAGGGCACAGATACGCAGTATTTT.